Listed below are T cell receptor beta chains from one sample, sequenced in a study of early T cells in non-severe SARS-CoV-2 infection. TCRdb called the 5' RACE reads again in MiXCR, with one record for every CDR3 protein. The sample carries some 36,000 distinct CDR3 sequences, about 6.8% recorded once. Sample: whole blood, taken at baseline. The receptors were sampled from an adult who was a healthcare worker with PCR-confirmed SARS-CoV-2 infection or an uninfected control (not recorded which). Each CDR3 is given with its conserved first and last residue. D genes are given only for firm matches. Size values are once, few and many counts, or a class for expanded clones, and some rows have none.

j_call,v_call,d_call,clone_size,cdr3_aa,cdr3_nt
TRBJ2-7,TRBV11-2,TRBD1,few,CASSSPRDSSYEQYF,TGTGCCAGCAGCTCTCCCCGGGACAGCTCCTACGAGCAGTACTTC
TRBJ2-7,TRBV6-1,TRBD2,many,CASRSGSRNEQYF,TGTGCCAGCAGGAGCGGGAGTCGCAACGAGCAGTACTTC
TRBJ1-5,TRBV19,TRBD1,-,CASSTRDSLNQPQHF,TGTGCCAGTAGTACCCGGGACAGTCTCAATCAGCCCCAGCATTTT
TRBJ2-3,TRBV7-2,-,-,CASKAGSSSDTQYF,TGTGCCAGCAAGGCGGGGAGTAGCTCAGATACGCAGTATTTT
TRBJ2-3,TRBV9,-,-,CASSPRNMAYTQYF,TGTGCCAGCAGCCCAAGAAATATGGCGTATACGCAGTATTTT
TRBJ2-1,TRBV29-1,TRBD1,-,CSAGQGVYNEQFF,TGCAGCGCCGGACAGGGGGTATACAATGAGCAGTTCTTC
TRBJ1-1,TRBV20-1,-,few,CRSQRISASEAFF,TGCAGGTCGCAGAGGATATCGGCATCTGAAGCTTTCTTT
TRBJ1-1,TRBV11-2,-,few,CASSLVRGNTEAFF,TGTGCCAGCAGCTTAGTCCGAGGGAACACTGAAGCTTTCTTT
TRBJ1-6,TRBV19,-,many,CASSMSRRAPLHF,TGTGCCAGTAGTATGTCCCGTCGGGCACCCCTCCACTTT
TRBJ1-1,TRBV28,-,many,CASSTEGTEAFF,TGTGCCAGCAGCACGGAGGGCACTGAAGCTTTCTTT
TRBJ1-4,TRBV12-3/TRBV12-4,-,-,CASSLAEGRVEKLFF,TGTGCCAGCAGTTTAGCGGAGGGCAGGGTTGAAAAACTGTTTTTT
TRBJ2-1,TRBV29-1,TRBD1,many,CSVVTGIHNEQFF,TGCAGCGTCGTGACAGGGATCCACAATGAGCAGTTCTTC
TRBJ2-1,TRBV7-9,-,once,CASSSFPGTLNEQFF,TGTGCCAGCAGCTCATTCCCGGGGACGCTCAATGAGCAGTTCTTC
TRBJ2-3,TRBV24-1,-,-,CATSEPGTDTQYF,TGTGCCACCAGTGAACCAGGAACAGATACGCAGTATTTT
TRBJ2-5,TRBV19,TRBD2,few,CASRRTSGRGETQYF,TGTGCCAGTAGGAGGACTAGCGGGAGGGGGGAGACCCAGTACTTC
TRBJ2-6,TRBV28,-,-,CASSSGGEFPSGANVLTF,TGTGCCAGCAGTTCGGGGGGCGAGTTCCCTTCTGGGGCCAACGTCCTGACTTTC
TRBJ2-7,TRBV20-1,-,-,CSAQTQGYEQYF,TGCAGTGCCCAAACACAGGGCTACGAGCAGTACTTC
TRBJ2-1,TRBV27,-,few,CASSSQTSGTEQFF,TGTGCCAGCAGTTCCCAAACAAGCGGTACGGAGCAGTTCTTC
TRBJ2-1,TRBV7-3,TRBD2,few,CASSLGLVAYNEQFF,TGTGCCAGCAGCTTGGGACTAGTTGCCTACAATGAGCAGTTCTTC
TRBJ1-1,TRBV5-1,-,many,CASSLLGNAEAFF,TGCGCCAGCAGCTTGCTAGGGAACGCTGAAGCTTTCTTT
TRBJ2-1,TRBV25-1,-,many,CASSDEHLYNEQFF,TGTGCCAGCAGTGATGAACACCTATACAATGAGCAGTTCTTC
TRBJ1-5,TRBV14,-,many,CASSQELGQPQHF,TGTGCCAGCAGCCAAGAATTGGGACAGCCCCAGCATTTT
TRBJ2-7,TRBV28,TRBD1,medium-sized,CASSSPRRGRTNEQYF,TGTGCCAGCAGTTCCCCCCGAAGGGGGCGCACGAACGAGCAGTACTTC
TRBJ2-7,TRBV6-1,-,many,CASSEPWSSYEQYF,TGTGCCAGCAGTGAACCATGGAGCTCCTACGAGCAGTACTTC
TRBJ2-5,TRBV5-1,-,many,CASSSQETQYF,TGCGCCAGCAGCTCCCAAGAGACCCAGTACTTC
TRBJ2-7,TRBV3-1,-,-,CASSQVSRSSYEQYF,TGTGCCAGCAGCCAAGTCTCGAGGAGCTCCTACGAGCAGTACTTC
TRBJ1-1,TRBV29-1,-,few,CSASFHGTTFTEAFF,TGCAGCGCGTCCTTCCACGGGACAACATTTACTGAAGCTTTCTTT
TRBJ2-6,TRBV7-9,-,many,CASSGGDSSGANVLTF,TGTGCCAGCAGCGGGGGCGATTCCTCTGGGGCCAACGTCCTGACTTTC
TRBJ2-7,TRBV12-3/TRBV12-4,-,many,CASSRDAPYEQYF,TGTGCCAGCAGCCGGGACGCCCCCTACGAGCAGTACTTC
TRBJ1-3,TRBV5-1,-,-,CASSLDWGNSGNTIYF,TGCGCCAGCAGCTTGGATTGGGGGAACTCTGGAAACACCATATATTTT
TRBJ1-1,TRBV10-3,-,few,CAIRSRGDTNTEAFF,TGTGCCATCAGGAGTAGGGGGGACACGAACACTGAAGCTTTCTTT
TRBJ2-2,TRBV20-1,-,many,CSAIDPTGGTNTGELFF,TGCAGTGCTATCGACCCGACAGGAGGGACGAACACCGGGGAGCTGTTTTTT
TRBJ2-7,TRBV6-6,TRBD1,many,CASSGQGEVSEQYF,TGTGCCAGCAGTGGACAGGGGGAAGTGAGTGAGCAGTACTTC
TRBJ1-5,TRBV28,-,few,CASRTVSNQPQHF,TGTGCCAGCAGGACAGTAAGCAATCAGCCCCAGCATTTT
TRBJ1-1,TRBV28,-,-,CASSFGGTEAFF,TGTGCCAGCAGTTTCGGTGGCACTGAAGCTTTCTTT
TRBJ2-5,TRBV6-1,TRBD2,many,CASKSLGLATETQYF,TGTGCCAGCAAGTCGTTGGGACTAGCGACAGAGACCCAGTACTTC
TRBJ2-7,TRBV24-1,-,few,CATSDSPAAGAYEQYF,TGTGCCACCAGTGATTCTCCGGCGGCAGGAGCTTACGAGCAGTACTTC
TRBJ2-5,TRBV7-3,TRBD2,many,CASSRSGAETQYF,TGTGCCAGCAGCCGCAGCGGGGCAGAGACCCAGTACTTC
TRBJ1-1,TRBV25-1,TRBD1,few,CASSEYRGDTEAFF,TGTGCCAGCAGTGAATACAGGGGGGACACTGAAGCTTTCTTT
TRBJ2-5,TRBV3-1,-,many,CASSQNGQQETQYF,TGTGCCAGCAGCCAGAACGGACAGCAAGAGACCCAGTACTTC
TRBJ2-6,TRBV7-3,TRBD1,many,CASSWGTGSSGANVLTF,TGTGCCAGCAGCTGGGGGACAGGTAGCTCTGGGGCCAACGTCCTGACTTTC
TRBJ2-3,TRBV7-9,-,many,CASSPGTDTQYF,TGTGCCAGCAGTCCCGGGACAGATACGCAGTATTTT
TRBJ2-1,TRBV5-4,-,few,CASSFRDHNEQFF,TGTGCCAGCAGCTTCCGGGACCACAATGAGCAGTTCTTC
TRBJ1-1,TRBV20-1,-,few,CSAREGMGGTEAFF,TGCAGTGCTAGAGAGGGGATGGGGGGCACTGAAGCTTTCTTT
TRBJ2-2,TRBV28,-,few,CASRPYLNTGELFF,TGTGCCAGCAGGCCTTACCTGAACACCGGGGAGCTGTTTTTT
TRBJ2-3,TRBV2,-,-,CTSNGLYTDTQYF,TGTACCAGCAATGGACTCTACACAGATACGCAGTATTTT
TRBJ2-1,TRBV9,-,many,CASSVESASSYNEQFF,TGTGCCAGCAGCGTAGAAAGCGCGAGCTCCTACAATGAGCAGTTCTTC
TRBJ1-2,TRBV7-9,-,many,CASSAGGINYGYTF,TGTGCCAGCAGCGCCGGGGGGATTAACTATGGCTACACCTTC
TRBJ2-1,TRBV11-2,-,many,CASSLALASYNEQFF,TGTGCCAGCAGCTTAGCCCTAGCAAGCTACAATGAGCAGTTCTTC
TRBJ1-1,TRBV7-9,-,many,CASRPHGREAFF,TGTGCCAGCCGACCCCACGGTCGCGAAGCTTTCTTT
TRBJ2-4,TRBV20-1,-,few,CSAEGGPGLKNIQYF,TGCAGTGCTGAGGGGGGGCCCGGGTTAAAAAACATTCAGTACTTC
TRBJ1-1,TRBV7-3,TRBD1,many,CASSTQGGRSTEAFF,TGTGCCAGCAGCACGCAGGGGGGTAGGAGCACTGAAGCTTTCTTT
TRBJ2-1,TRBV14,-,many,CASSKVGGSEQFF,TGTGCCAGCAGTAAAGTGGGGGGTAGTGAGCAGTTCTTC
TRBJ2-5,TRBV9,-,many,CASSASGVQETQYF,TGTGCCAGCAGCGCGAGCGGAGTACAAGAGACCCAGTACTTC